This T cell receptor (beta chain) was found in a study of cytomegalovirus exposure and HLA in healthy donors. The CDR3 length is 16 residues. Trimming removed 0 bases from V and 1 base from J; junction bases left unmatched: 3. Germline V CDR1 and CDR2: SGHTA, FQGNSA. The method was immunoSEQ multiplex PCR; TCRdb's version includes in-frame clones alone and lacks a portion of them. The sample contains some 170,000 clones, about nine tenths of which appear only once. The sequence derives from a woman aged 18-29 years in good health and CMV-seropositive. The chain combines TRBV7-2 with TRBJ2-3, with 8 bases that match TRBD2. Sequenced input: PBMCs. As DNA, the CDR3 is TGTGCCAGCAGCTTAGCATCGACTAGCGGCACAGATACGCAGTATTTT. Residues: CASSLASTSGTDTQYF.